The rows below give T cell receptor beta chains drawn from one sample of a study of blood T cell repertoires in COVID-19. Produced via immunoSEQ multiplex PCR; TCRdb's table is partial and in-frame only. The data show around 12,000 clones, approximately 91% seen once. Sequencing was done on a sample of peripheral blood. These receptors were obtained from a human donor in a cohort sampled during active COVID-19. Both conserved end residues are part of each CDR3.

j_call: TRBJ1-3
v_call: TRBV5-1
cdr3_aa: CASSLVGQSSGNTIYF

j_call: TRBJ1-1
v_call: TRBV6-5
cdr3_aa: CASSRTENTEAFF

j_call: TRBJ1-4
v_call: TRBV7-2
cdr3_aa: CASSTRGGPNRNEKLFF

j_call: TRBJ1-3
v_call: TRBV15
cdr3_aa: CATSSGTGGGNTIYF

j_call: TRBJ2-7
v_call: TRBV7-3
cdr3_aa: CASSQGGGLVYEQYF

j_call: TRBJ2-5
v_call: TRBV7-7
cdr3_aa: CASSWRTGGSETQYF

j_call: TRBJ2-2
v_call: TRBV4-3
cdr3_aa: CASSRGQVLNTGELFF

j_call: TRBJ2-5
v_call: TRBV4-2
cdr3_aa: CASSQDQKETQYF

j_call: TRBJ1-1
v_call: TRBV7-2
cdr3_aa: CASSSRQGINTEAFF

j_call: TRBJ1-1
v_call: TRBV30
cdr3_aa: CAWSQGAGNTEAFF

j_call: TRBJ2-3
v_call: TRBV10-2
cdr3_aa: CASSSRRITDTQYF

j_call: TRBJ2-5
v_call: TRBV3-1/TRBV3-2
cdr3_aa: CASSQGGLAGVETQYF

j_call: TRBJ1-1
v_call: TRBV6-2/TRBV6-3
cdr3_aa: CASSLGQTPAFF

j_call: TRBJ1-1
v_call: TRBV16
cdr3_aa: CASSPMNTEAFF

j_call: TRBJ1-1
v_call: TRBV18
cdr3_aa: CASSPSQGANTEAFF

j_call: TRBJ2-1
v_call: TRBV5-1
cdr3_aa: CASSFLQGFYNEQFF

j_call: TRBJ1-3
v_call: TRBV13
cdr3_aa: CASSSKDRSGNTIYF

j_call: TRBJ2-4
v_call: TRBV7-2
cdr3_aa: CASSSDYSPPYF

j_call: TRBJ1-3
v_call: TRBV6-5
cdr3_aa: CASSLQGDSGNTIYF

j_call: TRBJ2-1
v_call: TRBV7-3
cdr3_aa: CASSSERGAYNEQFF

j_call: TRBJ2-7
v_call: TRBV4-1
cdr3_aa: CASSQGVASTYEQYF

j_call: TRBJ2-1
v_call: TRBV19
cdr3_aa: CASSRTSGGYNEQFF

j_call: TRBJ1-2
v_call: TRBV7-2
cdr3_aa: CASKPPSGLGPYGYTF

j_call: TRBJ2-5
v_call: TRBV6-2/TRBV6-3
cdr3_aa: CASSQSDYQETQYF

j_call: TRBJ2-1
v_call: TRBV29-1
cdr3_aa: CSAGGDRGTNEQFF

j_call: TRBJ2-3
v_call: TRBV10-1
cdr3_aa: CASSDSGLPTDTQYF

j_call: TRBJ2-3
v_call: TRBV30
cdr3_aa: CAWTRQGTSGDTQYF

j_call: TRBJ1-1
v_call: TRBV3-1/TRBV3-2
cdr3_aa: CASSQTGNTEAFF

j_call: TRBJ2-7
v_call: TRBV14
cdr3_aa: CASWTRDRSNEQYF

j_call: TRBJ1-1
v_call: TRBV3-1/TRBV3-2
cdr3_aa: CASSRGTGYLTGTEAFF

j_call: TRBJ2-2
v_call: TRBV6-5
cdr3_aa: CASTQSGVHTGELFF

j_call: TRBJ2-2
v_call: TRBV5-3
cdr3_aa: CARSLLPSRGRNTGELFF

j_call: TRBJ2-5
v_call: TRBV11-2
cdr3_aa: CASNDRAAETQYF

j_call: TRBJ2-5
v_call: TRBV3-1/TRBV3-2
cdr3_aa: CASSEDRGSETQYF

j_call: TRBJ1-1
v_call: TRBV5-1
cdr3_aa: CASSLQGATEAFF

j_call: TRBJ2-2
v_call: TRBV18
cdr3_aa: CASSPRHSGETGELFF

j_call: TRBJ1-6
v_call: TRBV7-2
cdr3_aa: CASTRETNSPLHF

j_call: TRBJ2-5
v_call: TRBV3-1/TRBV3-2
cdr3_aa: CASSQVDGETQYF

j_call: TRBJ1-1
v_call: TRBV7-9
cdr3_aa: CASSLGQGNTEAFF

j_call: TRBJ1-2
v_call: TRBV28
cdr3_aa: CASSPLPGQANYGYTF

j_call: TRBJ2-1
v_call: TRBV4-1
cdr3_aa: CASSRTGESSYNEQFF